This entry describes one T cell receptor beta chain. Its antigen is undetermined. This sample was included in a study of post-analysis software for immune sequencing data. Study overall: Courses of disease covered relapsing-remitting, secondary progressive and progressive-relapsing multiple sclerosis. Whole-study results and caveats: Controls had significantly higher normalized Chao1 diversity than multiple sclerosis patients. By F measure, strong co-clustering occurred among samples prepared in the same batch. TRBV5-6, TRBV5-1 and TRBV20-1 were among 4 or 5 TRBV segments more frequent in patients than controls.

Unique molecular identifiers were built into the TCR beta cDNA libraries. T cells numbering roughly 1 to 10 million yielded 450,000 to 600,000 cDNA molecules. A single record per CDR3 protein comes from TCRdb applying MiXCR to the PCR reads. In the table there are roughly 650,000 distinct CDR3 sequences, around 60% of which are singletons. There are 20 residues in the CDR3. Per the germline V gene, CDR1 is LNHDA and CDR2 is SQIVND (reference sequence). V shed 1 base and J 5 bases; nucleotides not matched to a gene: 19. Sequencing used blood. The clonotype comes from a girl aged 2 to 9 with multiple sclerosis. V usage is TRBV19 and J usage is TRBJ1-5; TRBD1 matches at 8 bases. CDR3 loop: CASSIAGGLRAGEMDQPQHF. Written as DNA, the CDR3 is TGTGCCAGTAGTATAGCAGGGGGCTTGCGGGCAGGGGAAATGGATCAGCCCCAGCATTTT.